The T cell receptor beta chain described here comes from a study of cytomegalovirus exposure and HLA in healthy donors. The primer mix had 60 Vbeta and 13 Jbeta primers. This table comes from immunoSEQ multiplex PCR, and its TCRdb copy is limited to in-frame clones, with some not included. The sample comprises around 150,000 clones, 70% to 80% of which are singletons, and around 1.3% rests with the top ten. As for this clone: Its antigen is currently unknown.

Findings and limits, study-wide: Earlier findings revealed that most TCR beta V segments proved productive either about 87% or about 30% of the time. The sole available immune exposure information was CMV serostatus. Another analysis was done later, and it associated 16,951 TCR beta sequences with HLA alleles at 0.05 false discovery rate.

The length of the CDR3 is 15 residues. CDR1 is LGHNA and CDR2 is YSLEER in the germline V gene. Deletions cut 4 bases from V and 5 bases from J, with 15 bases between. The V and J genes are TRBV4-3 and TRBJ1-5; D is undetermined. This receptor was taken from a woman in her forties or fifties in good health and CMV-seronegative. Sequencing was performed on PBMCs. In DNA form, the CDR3 reads TGCGCCAGCAGCCCCTCTGGGAGCTTTGATCAGCCCCAGCATTTT. Its protein product is CASSPSGSFDQPQHF.